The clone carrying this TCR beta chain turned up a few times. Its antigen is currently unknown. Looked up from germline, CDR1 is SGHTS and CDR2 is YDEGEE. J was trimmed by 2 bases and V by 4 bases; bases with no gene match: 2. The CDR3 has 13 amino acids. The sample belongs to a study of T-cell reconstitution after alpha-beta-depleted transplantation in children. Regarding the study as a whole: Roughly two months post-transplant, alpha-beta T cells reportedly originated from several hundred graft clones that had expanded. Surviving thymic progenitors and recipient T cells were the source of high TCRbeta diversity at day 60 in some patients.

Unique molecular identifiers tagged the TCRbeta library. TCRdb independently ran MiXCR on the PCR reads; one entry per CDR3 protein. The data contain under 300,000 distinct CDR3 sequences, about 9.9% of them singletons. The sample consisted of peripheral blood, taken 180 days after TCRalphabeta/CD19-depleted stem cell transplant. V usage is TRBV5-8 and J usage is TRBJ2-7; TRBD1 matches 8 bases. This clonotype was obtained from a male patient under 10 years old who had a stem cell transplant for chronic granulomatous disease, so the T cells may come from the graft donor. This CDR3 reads CASSGQGTYEQYF. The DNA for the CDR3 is TGTGCCAGCAGCGGACAGGGTACCTACGAGCAGTACTTC.